This T cell receptor beta chain appears in the sequencing data of a study of blood T cell repertoires in COVID-19. As for the study in general: Sites across the United States, Italy and Spain contributed samples from acute and convalescent COVID-19. T cells, B-cell-depleted T cells, or PBMCs supplied cDNA or gDNA.

As handled by the study authors: Quantification of nucleated cells was approximated via reference gene primer amplification. Data came from immunoSEQ multiplex PCR; TCRdb stores just in-frame clones and leaves some out. The DNA gave D and trimming, while V, J and clone size come from that table. The repertoire has some 280,000 clones, around 90% of them found once; the top ten carry 0.9% to 1%. Sequenced: peripheral blood. This sequence originates from a woman aged 40 to 50 who had recovered from COVID-19.

The CDR3 protein is CARSLPGNNEQFF. The CDR3 DNA follows: TGTGCCAGAAGCTTGCCGGGGAACAATGAGCAGTTCTTC. The V call is TRBV5-3, the J call TRBJ2-1, with a tentative D call TRBD2 (5 bases). TRBV5-3 is filed as an ORF, its function uncertain. The CDR3 runs to 13 residues. V was cut by 1 base and J by 5 bases, with 7 bases left in between.